This paragraph covers one T cell receptor beta chain sequence. Its specificity is unknown. Libraries were prepared by immunoSEQ multiplex PCR; TCRdb keeps only in-frame clonotypes and omits some of them. The table records almost 50,000 clones, around 81% of them present only once. This sample stems from a study of OX40 agonist ivuxolimab in advanced cancers. About the study: At doses from 0.01 to 10 mg/kg, patients were given intravenous ivuxolimab every 2 weeks. Patients with prior anti-PD-1, anti-PD-L1 or anti-CTLA-4 therapy were eligible; less than 50% had some. Study-level findings and limits: Expanded clones belonging to CD8+ T cells outnumbered, on average, those of CD4+.

Patients who had autoimmune disease history or got systemic immunosuppression were left out. There are 16 residues in the CDR3. CDR1 and CDR2 from the germline V gene are SEHNR and FQNEAQ (reference sequence). This TCR came from an adult with an advanced solid tumor such as melanoma, head and neck, liver or kidney cancer. The chain carries TRBV7-9 and TRBJ2-5; 7 bases are a match to TRBD2. The assigned J gene may be wrong: the sequence end matches TRBJ2-7 better. The material was CD4+ or CD8+ T cells sorted from blood, obtained in a trial of the OX40 agonist ivuxolimab. The CDR3 coding sequence is TGTGCCAGCAGCTTAGCGGGGGGAGGGTACTCCTACGAGCAGTACTTC. Its protein is CASSLAGGGYSYEQYF.